The rows below give T cell receptor beta chains drawn from one sample of a study of cytomegalovirus exposure and HLA in healthy donors. The protocol was immunoSEQ multiplex PCR, while the TCRdb copy is restricted to in-frame clones and leaves out a portion. This sample has roughly 120,000 clones, with around 80% found just once. The sequencing input was PBMCs. The origin of the receptors is a man aged 45 to 65 in good health and CMV-seronegative. Both conserved end residues are part of each CDR3. The D gene is left open where the match is weak. The size entry is marked missing in some rows and otherwise reads once, few, many or a size class.

D	J	size	V	DNA	CDR3
NA	TRBJ2-5	NA	TRBV15	TGTGCCACCAGCGGAGACGGGGAGACCCAGTACTTC	CATSGDGETQYF
TRBD1	TRBJ2-3	NA	TRBV7-2	TGTGCCAGCAGTCCCTGGACAGGGGGGACAGATACGCAGTATTTT	CASSPWTGGTDTQYF
TRBD1	TRBJ2-5	NA	TRBV7-2	TGTGCCAGCAGCTTAGCAGGGGGCAGGTTTACGAGTGCCCAGTACTTC	CASSLAGGRFTSAQYF
NA	TRBJ1-5	NA	TRBV7-8	TGTGCCAGCAGCTTAGGCAGGATCTTAGATCAGCCCCAGCATTTT	CASSLGRILDQPQHF
NA	TRBJ1-1	few	TRBV7-6	TGTGCCAGCAGCTCCAGTAATAGGGGGAGTGAAGCTTTCTTT	CASSSSNRGSEAFF
NA	TRBJ2-7	NA	TRBV19	TGTGCCAGTACACGCGACAGTCCCTACGAGCAGTACTTC	CASTRDSPYEQYF
NA	TRBJ1-1	once	TRBV5-8	TGTGCCAGCAGCTCCCGGACGAGGGACACTGAAGCTTTCTTT	CASSSRTRDTEAFF
NA	TRBJ1-1	NA	TRBV7-2	TGTGCCAGCAGCCCGAGTGGGGCGAACACTGAAGCTTTCTTT	CASSPSGANTEAFF
TRBD1	TRBJ1-4	NA	TRBV6-5	TGTGCCAGCAGTCGAGGGACAGCAACTAATGAAAAACTGTTTTTT	CASSRGTATNEKLFF
NA	TRBJ2-7	NA	TRBV30	TGTGCCTGGAGTGATACTGGTTGGAGCTACGAGCAGTACTTC	CAWSDTGWSYEQYF
TRBD1	TRBJ2-7	NA	TRBV6-5	TGTGCCAGCAGTTACCAGACAGGGGGGGGACCCTACGAGCAGTACTTC	CASSYQTGGGPYEQYF
NA	TRBJ2-6	NA	TRBV4-2	TGTGCCAGCAGCCAAGATGGCGACACTCACTCTGGGGCCAACGTCCTGACTTTC	CASSQDGDTHSGANVLTF
NA	TRBJ1-1	NA	TRBV15	TGTGCCACCAGCAGAGATGGCGGGGCTGAAGCTTTCTTT	CATSRDGGAEAFF
NA	TRBJ1-6	NA	TRBV28	TGTGCCAGCAGTTTCCCCTCCGGGGATAATTCACCCCTCCACTTT	CASSFPSGDNSPLHF
NA	TRBJ2-6	NA	TRBV7-2	TGTGCCAGCAGCTTAAGAGGGTCTGGGGCCAACGTCCTGACTTTC	CASSLRGSGANVLTF
TRBD2	TRBJ2-1	NA	TRBV29-1	TGCAGCGTTACCCTAGCGGCACCCTACAATGAGCAGTTCTTC	CSVTLAAPYNEQFF
NA	TRBJ2-5	once	TRBV6-1	TGTGCCAGCAGTGAAATTAGTGTTGAGACCCAGTACTTC	CASSEISVETQYF
NA	TRBJ1-3	NA	TRBV28	TGTGCCAGCAGTCCGACGGGGGATCACTCTGGAAACACCATATATTTT	CASSPTGDHSGNTIYF
NA	TRBJ1-1	NA	TRBV9	TGTGCCAGCAGCACTCCAAACACTGAAGCTTTCTTT	CASSTPNTEAFF
TRBD2	TRBJ2-3	NA	TRBV9	TGTGCCAGCAGCCCGTTTAGCGGGGGCCTTAGCACAGATACGCAGTATTTT	CASSPFSGGLSTDTQYF
NA	TRBJ1-1	NA	TRBV29-1	TGCAGCGTTTCAACGTGGGGGGGCACTGAAGCTTTCTTT	CSVSTWGGTEAFF
NA	TRBJ2-3	NA	TRBV28	TGTGCCAGCACCAACCGGGGAGATACGCAGTATTTT	CASTNRGDTQYF
TRBD2	TRBJ2-3	NA	TRBV4-2	TGTGCCAGCAGCCAAGAGAGGGCCTCCCGGGACGCGGGAGGGGCGCAGTATTTT	CASSQERASRDAGGAQYF
NA	TRBJ1-1	NA	TRBV10-1	TGCGCCAGCAGTGAGTTCAGGGGCCCCGCTGAAGCTTTCTTT	CASSEFRGPAEAFF
TRBD2	TRBJ2-7	NA	TRBV7-2	TGTGCCAGCAGCTTAAATCTAGCGGGAGGAGTATTCGAGCAGTACTTC	CASSLNLAGGVFEQYF
NA	TRBJ1-5	NA	TRBV2	TGTGCCAGCAGTGACGCCAGGTTCCTAAACCAGCCCCAGCATTTT	CASSDARFLNQPQHF
NA	TRBJ2-1	NA	TRBV6-5	TGTGCCAGCAGTCCGCAGAACAGGGCAACTGAGCAGTTCTTC	CASSPQNRATEQFF
NA	TRBJ1-1	NA	TRBV19	TGTGCCAGTACCCGATCGGTACAGATGCACACTGAAGCTTTCTTT	CASTRSVQMHTEAFF
NA	TRBJ2-5	NA	TRBV4-1	TGCGCCAGCAGCCACCCACAGGGACAAGAGACCCAGTACTTC	CASSHPQGQETQYF
TRBD1	TRBJ2-2	NA	TRBV2	TGTGCCAGCAGTGTATTGGGACAGGGAGTCACCGGGGAGCTGTTTTTT	CASSVLGQGVTGELFF
NA	TRBJ1-4	NA	TRBV5-1	TGCGCCAGCAGCTTGGCCGGAACTAATGAAAAACTGTTTTTT	CASSLAGTNEKLFF
TRBD1	TRBJ2-7	NA	TRBV6-5	TGTGCCAGCAGGACAGGGGGGACCTCCTGGCACGAGCAGTACTTC	CASRTGGTSWHEQYF
NA	TRBJ2-3	NA	TRBV29-1	TGCAGCGTTGCAACAGATACGCAGTATTTT	CSVATDTQYF
NA	TRBJ2-6	once	TRBV4-3	TGCGCCAGCAGGAGAGGGAGCTCTGGGGCCAACGTCCTGACTTTC	CASRRGSSGANVLTF
TRBD2	TRBJ2-1	NA	TRBV5-1	TGCGCCAGCAGCGTAGGACTAGACTACAATGAGCAGTTCTTC	CASSVGLDYNEQFF
TRBD2	TRBJ2-5	NA	TRBV28	TGTGCCAGCAGTTTCGGACTAGGAGGGACCCAGTACTTC	CASSFGLGGTQYF
NA	TRBJ2-3	NA	TRBV7-3	TGTGCCAGCAGCTTAATGGGAGCTAGCACAGATACGCAGTATTTT	CASSLMGASTDTQYF
TRBD2	TRBJ2-1	once	TRBV28	TGTGCCAGCAGTCTCCGCCTAGCGGGAGTTGAGCAGTTCTTC	CASSLRLAGVEQFF
TRBD1	TRBJ2-7	NA	TRBV28	TGTGCCAGCTCTCAGGGGGTAACCTACGAGCAGTACTTC	CASSQGVTYEQYF
TRBD2	TRBJ2-3	NA	TRBV29-1	TGCAGCGTTGAAGATACGAAAGCGGGGGGCACAGATACGCAGTATTTT	CSVEDTKAGGTDTQYF
NA	TRBJ2-7	once	TRBV30	TGTGCCTGGAGGGCGGACTCTTACTCCTACGAGCAGTACTTC	CAWRADSYSYEQYF
TRBD2	TRBJ2-3	NA	TRBV6-5	TGTGCCAGCAGTGGGGGGGGTCACACAGATACGCAGTATTTT	CASSGGGHTDTQYF
TRBD2	TRBJ2-2	NA	TRBV5-1	TGCGCCAGCGCGACAAGGGGAGGGACCGGGGAGCTGTTTTTT	CASATRGGTGELFF
NA	TRBJ2-7	NA	TRBV5-5	TGTGCCAGCAGCTTGGAGGGACTCTCCTCCTACGAGCAGTACTTC	CASSLEGLSSYEQYF
TRBD2	TRBJ2-3	NA	TRBV19	TGTGCCAGCAAAGCGGGACTTAGCACAGATACGCAGTATTTT	CASKAGLSTDTQYF
TRBD2	TRBJ2-1	NA	TRBV7-2	TGTCCCAGCAGCTTAGAACTAGCGGGAGTTAATGAGCAGTTCTTC	CPSSLELAGVNEQFF
TRBD2	TRBJ2-5	NA	TRBV30	TGTGCCTGGAGCCGAGCGGGGGCCCAAGAGACCCAGTACTTC	CAWSRAGAQETQYF
TRBD2	TRBJ2-7	NA	TRBV5-4	TGTGCCAGCAGCAGAGCGGGAGGGCCTTCCTACGAGCAGTACTTC	CASSRAGGPSYEQYF
TRBD1	TRBJ2-7	NA	TRBV7-9	TGTGCCAGCACCCGGACAGGGGGGATCGACGAGCAGTACTTC	CASTRTGGIDEQYF
NA	TRBJ1-2	NA	TRBV28	TGTGCCAGTGCCATCGGACAGACGAACTATGGCTACACCTTC	CASAIGQTNYGYTF
TRBD1	TRBJ2-6	NA	TRBV27	TGTGCCAGCAGTCGAGACCGGGACAGATACTCTGGGGCCAACGTCCTGACTTTC	CASSRDRDRYSGANVLTF